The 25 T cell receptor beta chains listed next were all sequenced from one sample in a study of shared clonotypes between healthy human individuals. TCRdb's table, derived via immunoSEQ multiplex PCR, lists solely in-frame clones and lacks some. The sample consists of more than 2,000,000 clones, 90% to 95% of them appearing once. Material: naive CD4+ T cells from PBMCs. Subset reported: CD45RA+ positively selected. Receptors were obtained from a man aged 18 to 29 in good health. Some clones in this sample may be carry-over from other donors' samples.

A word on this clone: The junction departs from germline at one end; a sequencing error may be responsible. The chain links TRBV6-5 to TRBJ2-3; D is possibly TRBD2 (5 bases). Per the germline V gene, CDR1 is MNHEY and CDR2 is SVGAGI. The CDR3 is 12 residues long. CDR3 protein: CASVSSKDTQYF. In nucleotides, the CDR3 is TGTGCCAGCGTCTCTAGCAAAGATACGCAGTATTTT.

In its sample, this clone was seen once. CDR3 protein: CASSEDVYYEQYF. In DNA, the CDR3 is TGCGCCAGCAGTGAAGATGTCTACTACGAGCAGTACTTC. The chain has TRBV10-2 and TRBJ2-7; D gene unclear. The germline V and J ends were trimmed by 3 bases and 3 bases, with 9 bases remaining between them. From germline, CDR1 is WSHSY and CDR2 SAAADI. This CDR3 comprises 13 residues.

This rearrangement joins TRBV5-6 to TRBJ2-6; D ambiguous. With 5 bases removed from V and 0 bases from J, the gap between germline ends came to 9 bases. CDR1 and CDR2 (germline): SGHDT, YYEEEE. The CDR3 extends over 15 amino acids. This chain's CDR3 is CASSNGPSGANVLTF. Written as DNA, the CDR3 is TGTGCCAGCAGTAACGGCCCCTCTGGGGCCAACGTCCTGACTTTC.

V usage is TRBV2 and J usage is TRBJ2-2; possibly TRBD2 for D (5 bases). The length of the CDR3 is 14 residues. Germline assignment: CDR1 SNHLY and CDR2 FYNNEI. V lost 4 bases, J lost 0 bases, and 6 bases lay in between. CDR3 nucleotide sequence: TGTGCCAGCAGTGTCGGGACGAACACCGGGGAGCTGTTTTTT. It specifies CASSVGTNTGELFF.

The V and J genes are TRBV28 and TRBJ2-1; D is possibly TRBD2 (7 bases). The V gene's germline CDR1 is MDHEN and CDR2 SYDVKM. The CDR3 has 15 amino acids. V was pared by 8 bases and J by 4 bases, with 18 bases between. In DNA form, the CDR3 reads TGTGCCAGCGGTAAAGGGGGGGCGGGATACAATGAGCAGTTCTTC. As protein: CASGKGGAGYNEQFF.

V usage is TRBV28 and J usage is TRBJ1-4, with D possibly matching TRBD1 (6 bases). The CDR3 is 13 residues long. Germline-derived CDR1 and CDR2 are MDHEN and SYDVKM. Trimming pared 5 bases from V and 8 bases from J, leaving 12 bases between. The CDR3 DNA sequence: TGTGCCAGCAGTGGGGACAATGAGGAAAAACTGTTTTTT. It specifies CASSGDNEEKLFF.

The CDR3 DNA reads as TGTGCCAGCAGTGATTTAAAAGGCGTTCCCCAAGAGACCCAGTACTTC. It is translated as CASSDLKGVPQETQYF. This chain connects TRBV25-1 to TRBJ2-5; no definite D call. CDR1 is MGHDK, CDR2 SYGVNS, per germline. The CDR3 consists of 16 residues. Trimming took 3 bases from V and 1 from J, leaving 15 bases between them.

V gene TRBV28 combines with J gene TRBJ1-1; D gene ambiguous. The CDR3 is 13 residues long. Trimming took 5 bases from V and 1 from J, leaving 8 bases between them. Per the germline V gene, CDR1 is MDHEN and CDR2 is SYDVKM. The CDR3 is CASSVDKNTEAFF. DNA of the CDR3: TGTGCCAGCAGTGTCGACAAGAACACTGAAGCTTTCTTT.

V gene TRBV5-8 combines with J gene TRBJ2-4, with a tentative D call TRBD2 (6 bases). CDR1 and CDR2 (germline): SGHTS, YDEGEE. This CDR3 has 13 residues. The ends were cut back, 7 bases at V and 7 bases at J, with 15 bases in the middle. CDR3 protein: CASADYVSNIQYF. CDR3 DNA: TGTGCCAGCGCGGACTATGTATCGAACATTCAGTACTTC.

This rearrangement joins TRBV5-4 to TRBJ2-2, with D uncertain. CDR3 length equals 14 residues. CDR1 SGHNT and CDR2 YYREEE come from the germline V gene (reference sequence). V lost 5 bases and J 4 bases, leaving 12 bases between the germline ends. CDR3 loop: CASRTGPITGELFF. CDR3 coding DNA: TGTGCCAGCAGGACTGGCCCCATCACCGGGGAGCTGTTTTTT.

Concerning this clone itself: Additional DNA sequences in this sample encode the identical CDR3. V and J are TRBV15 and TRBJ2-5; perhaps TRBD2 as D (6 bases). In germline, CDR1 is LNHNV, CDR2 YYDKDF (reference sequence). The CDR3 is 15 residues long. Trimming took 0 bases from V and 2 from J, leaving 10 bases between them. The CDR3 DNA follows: TGTGCCACCAGCAGAGATCGGCGGGGTCAAGAGACCCAGTACTTC. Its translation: CATSRDRRGQETQYF.

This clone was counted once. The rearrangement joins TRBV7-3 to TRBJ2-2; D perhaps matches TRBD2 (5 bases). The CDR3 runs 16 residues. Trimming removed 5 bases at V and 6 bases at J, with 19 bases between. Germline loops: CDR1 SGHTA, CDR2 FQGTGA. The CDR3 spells CASSPTGITTAGELFF. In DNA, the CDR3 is TGTGCCAGCAGCCCGACCGGGATCACTACGGCCGGGGAGCTGTTTTTT.

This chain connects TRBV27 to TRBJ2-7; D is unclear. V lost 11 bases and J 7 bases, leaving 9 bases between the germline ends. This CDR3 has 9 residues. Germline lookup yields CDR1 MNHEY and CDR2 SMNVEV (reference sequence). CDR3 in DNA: TGTGCCCTCCCCATGGAGCAGTACTTC. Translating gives CALPMEQYF.

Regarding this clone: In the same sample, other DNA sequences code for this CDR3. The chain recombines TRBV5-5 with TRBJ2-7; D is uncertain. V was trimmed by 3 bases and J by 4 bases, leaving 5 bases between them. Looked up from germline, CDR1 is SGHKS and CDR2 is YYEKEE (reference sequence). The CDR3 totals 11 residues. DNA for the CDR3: TGTGCCAGCAGCTCTGGGTACGAGCAGTACTTC. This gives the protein CASSSGYEQYF.

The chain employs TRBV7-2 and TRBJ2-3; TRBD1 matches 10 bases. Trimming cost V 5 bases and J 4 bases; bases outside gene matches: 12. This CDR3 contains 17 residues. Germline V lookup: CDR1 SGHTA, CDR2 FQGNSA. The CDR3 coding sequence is TGTGCCAGCAGCGTATCGACCGGGACAGGGGTCCCAGATACGCAGTATTTT. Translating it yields CASSVSTGTGVPDTQYF.

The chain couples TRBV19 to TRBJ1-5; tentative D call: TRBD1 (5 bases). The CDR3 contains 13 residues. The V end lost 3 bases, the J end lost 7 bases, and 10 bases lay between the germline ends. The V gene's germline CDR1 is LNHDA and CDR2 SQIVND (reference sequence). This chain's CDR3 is CASSMEGRQPQHF. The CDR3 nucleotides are TGTGCCAGTAGTATGGAGGGGCGGCAGCCCCAGCATTTT.

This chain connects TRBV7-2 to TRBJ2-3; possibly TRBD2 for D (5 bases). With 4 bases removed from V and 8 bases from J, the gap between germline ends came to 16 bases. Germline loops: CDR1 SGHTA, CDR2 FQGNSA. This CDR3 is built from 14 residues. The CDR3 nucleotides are TGTGCCAGCAGCTCCCTGGCGGGCACCATTACGCAGTATTTT. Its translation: CASSSLAGTITQYF.

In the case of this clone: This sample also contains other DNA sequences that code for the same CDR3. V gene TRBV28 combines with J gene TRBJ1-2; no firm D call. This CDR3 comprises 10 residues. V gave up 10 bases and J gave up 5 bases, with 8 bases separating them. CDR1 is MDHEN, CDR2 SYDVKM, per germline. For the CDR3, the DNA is TGTGCCACACACCTTTATGGCTACACCTTC. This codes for CATHLYGYTF.

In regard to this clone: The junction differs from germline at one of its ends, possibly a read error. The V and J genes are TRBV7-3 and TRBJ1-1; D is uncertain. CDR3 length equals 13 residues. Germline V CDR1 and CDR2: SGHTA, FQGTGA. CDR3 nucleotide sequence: TGTGCCAGCACCTTACGAGAGAACACTGAAGCTTTCTTT. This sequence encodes CASTLRENTEAFF.

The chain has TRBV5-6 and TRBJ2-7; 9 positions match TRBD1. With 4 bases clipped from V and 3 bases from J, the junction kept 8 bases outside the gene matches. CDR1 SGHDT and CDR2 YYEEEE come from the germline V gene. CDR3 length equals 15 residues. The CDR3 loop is CASSPTGGFLYEQYF. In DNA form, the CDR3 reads TGTGCCAGCAGCCCGACAGGGGGATTTCTCTACGAGCAGTACTTC.

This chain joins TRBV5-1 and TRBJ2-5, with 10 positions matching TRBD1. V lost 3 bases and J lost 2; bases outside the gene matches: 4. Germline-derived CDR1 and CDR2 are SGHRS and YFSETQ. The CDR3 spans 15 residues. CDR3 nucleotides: TGCGCCAGCAGCTCTGGGGGACAGGGGCAAGAGACCCAGTACTTC. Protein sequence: CASSSGGQGQETQYF.

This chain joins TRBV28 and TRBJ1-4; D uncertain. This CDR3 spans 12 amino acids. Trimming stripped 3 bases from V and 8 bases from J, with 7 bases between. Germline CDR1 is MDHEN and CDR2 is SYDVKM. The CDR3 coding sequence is TGTGCCAGCAGTTTGACTGTAGAAAAACTGTTTTTT. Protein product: CASSLTVEKLFF. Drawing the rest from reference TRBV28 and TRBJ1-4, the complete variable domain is DVKVTQSSRYLVKRTGEKVFLECVQDMDHENMFWYRQDPGLGLRLIYFSYDVKMKEKGDIPEGYSVSREKKERFSLILESASTNQTSMYLCASSLTVEKLFFGSGTQLSVL.

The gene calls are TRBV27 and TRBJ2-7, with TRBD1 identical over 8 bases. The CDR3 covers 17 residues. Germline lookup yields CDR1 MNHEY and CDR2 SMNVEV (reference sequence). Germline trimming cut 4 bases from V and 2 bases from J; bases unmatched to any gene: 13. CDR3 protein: CASSSSPGRGRTYEQYF. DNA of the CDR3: TGTGCCAGCAGTTCCTCCCCGGGCAGGGGGCGTACCTACGAGCAGTACTTC.

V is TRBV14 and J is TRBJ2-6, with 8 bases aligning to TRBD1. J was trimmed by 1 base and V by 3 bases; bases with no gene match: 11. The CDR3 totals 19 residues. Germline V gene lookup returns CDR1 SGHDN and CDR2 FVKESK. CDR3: CASSQNRGYLVSGANVLTF. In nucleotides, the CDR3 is TGTGCCAGCAGCCAGAACAGGGGGTATCTCGTTTCTGGGGCCAACGTCCTGACTTTC.

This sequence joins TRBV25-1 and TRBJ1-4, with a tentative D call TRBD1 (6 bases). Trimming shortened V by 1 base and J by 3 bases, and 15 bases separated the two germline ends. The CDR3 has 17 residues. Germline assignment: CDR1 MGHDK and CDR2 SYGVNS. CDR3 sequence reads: CASSELGRGGSNEKLFF. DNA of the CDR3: TGTGCCAGCAGTGAATTGGGCAGGGGAGGGTCTAATGAAAAACTGTTTTTT.